This T cell receptor (beta chain) was sequenced in a study of control samples from healthy donors and cancer patients. Only a few counts were recorded for this clone. TCRdb's table, derived via immunoSEQ multiplex PCR, lists solely in-frame clones and lacks some. Of 70,000 to 80,000 clones listed, about 87% are singletons. In germline, CDR1 is GTSNPN, CDR2 SVGIG (reference sequence). The CDR3 runs to 14 residues. The V end lost 0 bases, the J end lost 0 bases, and 6 bases lay between the germline ends. Sequences were obtained from PBMCs. This chain links TRBV30 with TRBJ2-1, with D hard to call. The source of this sequence is a woman aged 55-69 years with head and neck cancer. CDR3 loop: CAWSVRSSYNEQFF. CDR3 in DNA: TGTGCCTGGAGTGTACGCAGCTCCTACAATGAGCAGTTCTTC.